This entry describes one TCR beta chain. Antigen: not known. Each PCR received spiked synthetic TCR analog templates. The method was immunoSEQ multiplex PCR; TCRdb's version includes in-frame clones alone and lacks a portion of them. The repertoire holds about 88,000 clones, around nine tenths seen once, with around 10% in the top ten. This specimen belongs to a study of PD-L1 blockade in urothelial cancer. The overall study: Each participant's history included 0 to 3 prior chemotherapy regimens. Typically, measured as a median, blood samples had 110,000 to 150,000 T cells. Study-wide points: Better survival was predicted by below-median pretreatment blood TCR clonality.

Germline values: CDR1 MGHRA, CDR2 YSYEKL. The trim removed 8 bases at V and 0 bases at J, leaving 15 bases unmatched. CDR3 length: 18 residues. The V call is TRBV4-1, the J call TRBJ2-3, with 9 bases matching TRBD2. The TCR was taken from a man between 60 and 75 years old with urothelial cancer. This specimen consisted of PBMCs, obtained around atezolizumab (anti-PD-L1) treatment. CDR3 bases: TGCGCCAGCCAAACGGTCTTTGGAACTAGCGGGAGCACAGATACGCAGTATTTT. Amino acid sequence: CASQTVFGTSGSTDTQYF.